Below are 17 T cell receptor beta chains sequenced from a single sample in a study of response to subunit inactivated influenza vaccine. Using its own MiXCR run on the RT-PCR reads, TCRdb lists one record per CDR3 protein. The sample yields more than 550,000 distinct CDR3 sequences, roughly 12% seen once. Material: PBMCs from blood, obtained on the day of vaccination. These receptors all come from a man aged 50 to 59 who received an inactivated influenza vaccine.

Many counts were recorded for this clonotype. The V and J genes are TRBV10-2 and TRBJ2-3; TRBD2 is a possible D gene (6 bases). The V gene lost 7 bases and the J gene lost 4 bases, with 18 bases spanning the gap. Germline CDR1 WSHSY, CDR2 SAAADI. This CDR3 has 15 amino acids. The CDR3 sequence is CASKQRGLPADTQYF. In DNA form, the CDR3 reads TGCGCCAGCAAACAACGGGGGTTACCTGCAGATACGCAGTATTTT.

This clonotype was seen a handful of times. The CDR3 sequence is CASSLVEASNQPQHF. Here the CDR3 DNA reads TGTGCCAGCAGCTTAGTCGAGGCTAGCAATCAGCCCCAGCATTTT. This sequence joins TRBV7-8 and TRBJ1-5; D is uncertain. CDR3 length equals 15 residues. Germline V lookup: CDR1 SGHVS, CDR2 FQNEAQ. Trimming removed 1 base from V and 0 bases from J, with 7 bases in between.

This chain links TRBV13 with TRBJ2-3; D possibly uses TRBD1 or TRBD2 (6 bases each). Germline lookup yields CDR1 PRHDT and CDR2 FYEKMQ (reference sequence). The CDR3 has 15 amino acids. Deletions cut 1 base from V and 8 bases from J, with 16 bases between. The CDR3 here is CASSLAEGGGVTQYF. The CDR3, as DNA: TGTGCCAGCAGCTTAGCGGAGGGGGGAGGAGTTACGCAGTATTTT.

This clonotype was counted many times. V is TRBV18 and J is TRBJ1-5, with 7 bases identical to TRBD1. The V and J ends lost 4 bases and 6 bases, in that order; junction bases with no gene match: 6. Germline lookup yields CDR1 KGHSH and CDR2 LQKENI. The CDR3 has 14 amino acids. Here the CDR3 reads CASSQGARGQPQHF. CDR3 sequence (DNA): TGTGCCAGCTCACAGGGGGCGCGAGGTCAGCCCCAGCATTTT.

The chain recombines TRBV29-1 with TRBJ2-5; D remains ambiguous. CDR1 is SQVTM and CDR2 is ANQGSEA in the germline V gene. The CDR3 runs 12 residues. Between the trimmed V and J ends, which lost 3 bases and 0 bases, there was a span of 5 bases. For the CDR3, the DNA is TGCAGCGTTGAGGGGTACCAAGAGACCCAGTACTTC. Protein: CSVEGYQETQYF. Variable domain in full (rest from reference TRBV29-1 and TRBJ2-5): SAVISQKPSRDICQRGTSLTIQCQVDSQVTMMFWYRQQPGQSLTLIATANQGSEATYESGFVIDKFPISRPNLTFSTLTVSNMSPEDSSIYLCSVEGYQETQYFGPGTRLLVL.

This clonotype was detected many times. V and J are TRBV9 and TRBJ1-1; D not certain. The V and J ends lost 0 bases and 4 bases respectively, with 16 bases between them. Germline V gives CDR1 SGDLS, CDR2 YYNGEE. The CDR3 is made up of 16 amino acids. CDR3: CASSVEAGASGTEAFF. CDR3 DNA: TGTGCCAGCAGCGTAGAGGCAGGTGCTTCGGGCACTGAAGCTTTCTTT.

This clonotype was seen repeatedly, ten times or more. J is TRBJ1-2 and V is TRBV6-2 or TRBV6-3; 7 positions match TRBD1. The V gene end was trimmed by 2 bases and the J gene end by 2 bases; junction bases not matched to a gene: 11. Germline CDR1 MNHEY, CDR2 SVGEGT. CDR3 size: 17 residues. CDR3 coding DNA: TGTGCCAGCAGTTACGAACATTGGGACAGAACAAACTATGGCTACACCTTC. It translates to CASSYEHWDRTNYGYTF.

This clonotype occurred a few times. The chain links TRBV18 to TRBJ2-7; 7 positions agree with TRBD1. V lost 4 bases and J lost 2; bases outside the gene matches: 8. The CDR3 runs to 15 residues. CDR1 KGHSH and CDR2 LQKENI come from the germline V gene. CDR3 coding DNA: TGTGCCAGCTCACAGCTACCGGGACAGCCCTACGAGCAGTACTTC. Translated, it gives CASSQLPGQPYEQYF.

The V gene is TRBV7-9, the J gene TRBJ2-3; TRBD1 aligns across 7 bases. CDR1 and CDR2 from the germline V gene are SEHNR and FQNEAQ (reference sequence). V trimming: 6 bases; J trimming: 9 bases; junction bases outside the gene matches: 18. The CDR3 consists of 16 residues. The chain's CDR3 is CASRPPLGTGANTQYF. CDR3 nucleotide sequence: TGTGCCAGCAGGCCGCCCCTCGGTACAGGGGCAAACACGCAGTATTTT. The variable domain in full, with the rest retrieved from reference TRBV7-9 and TRBJ2-3, is DTGVSQNPRHKITKRGQNVTFRCDPISEHNRLYWYRQTLGQGPEFLTYFQNEAQLEKSRLLSDRFSAERPKGSFSTLEIQRTEQGDSAMYLCASRPPLGTGANTQYFGPGTRLTVL.

V and J are TRBV28 and TRBJ2-1, with 7 bases that match TRBD2. Germline V gives CDR1 MDHEN, CDR2 SYDVKM. Unmatched junction bases numbered 3, after V lost 8 bases and J lost 2 bases. There are 13 residues in the CDR3. The CDR3 is CASRGEPYNEQFF. CDR3 bases: TGTGCCAGCCGGGGGGAACCCTACAATGAGCAGTTCTTC.

The chain couples TRBV15 to TRBJ2-7; a weak D match, TRBD2 (5 bases). This CDR3 has 17 amino acids. V lost 3 bases and J lost 6, with 24 bases in between. Germline CDR1 and CDR2: LNHNV and YYDKDF (reference sequence). The CDR3 sequence is CATSRFKVRGLSPEQYF. The CDR3 DNA sequence: TGTGCCACCAGCAGGTTCAAGGTTCGAGGACTGTCCCCCGAGCAGTACTTC.

In this sample, this clonotype turned up many times. This chain uses TRBV7-9 with TRBJ2-1; D is possibly TRBD2 (6 bases). The CDR3 has 16 residues. Looked up from germline, CDR1 is SEHNR and CDR2 is FQNEAQ (reference sequence). Trimming took 1 base from V and 1 from J, leaving 11 bases between them. The CDR3 DNA reads TGTGCCAGCAGCTTAGGTGGAGGGAAGTCCTACAATGAGCAGTTCTTC. Its protein product is CASSLGGGKSYNEQFF. The full variable domain, its missing parts supplied by reference TRBV7-9 and TRBJ2-1, is DTGVSQNPRHKITKRGQNVTFRCDPISEHNRLYWYRQTLGQGPEFLTYFQNEAQLEKSRLLSDRFSAERPKGSFSTLEIQRTEQGDSAMYLCASSLGGGKSYNEQFFGPGTRLTVL.

This chain links TRBV6-6 with TRBJ1-4; D is undetermined. The CDR3 is 13 residues long. Germline V CDR1 and CDR2: MNHNY, SVGAGI (reference sequence). With 4 bases removed from V and 7 bases from J, the gap between germline ends came to 10 bases. The CDR3 region has the DNA TGTGCCAGCAGTTTTGTTAAGGCTGAAAAACTGTTTTTT. Its protein product is CASSFVKAEKLFF.

The V call is TRBV19, the J call TRBJ2-2; perhaps D is TRBD1 or TRBD2 (5 bases each). Germline V gene sequence: CDR1 LNHDA, CDR2 SQIVND (reference sequence). Trimming took 10 bases from V and 4 from J, leaving 13 bases between them. The CDR3 is 13 residues long. The CDR3 protein is CATRGFLTGELFF. The CDR3 DNA reads as TGTGCCACCCGGGGCTTCCTCACCGGGGAGCTGTTTTTT.

Only a few counts were recorded for this clonotype. The CDR3 bases are TGCGCCAGCAGCTTGGGCTCGGCGGGGGCGAAGGAGACCCAGTACTTC. Translating it yields CASSLGSAGAKETQYF. This chain uses TRBV5-1 with TRBJ2-5; maybe TRBD2 (7 bases). V was shortened by 0 bases and J by 5 bases, with 17 bases between the two germline ends. This CDR3 contains 16 residues. Looked up from germline, CDR1 is SGHRS and CDR2 is YFSETQ.

This clonotype has at least ten counts. This rearrangement joins TRBV28 to TRBJ1-1, with D possibly TRBD1 on 5 matching bases. This CDR3 has 14 residues. The V gene's germline CDR1 is MDHEN and CDR2 SYDVKM. Trimming took off 3 bases at V and 4 bases at J, with 12 bases between the two ends. CDR3 loop: CASSLGGLGTEAFF. CDR3 in DNA: TGTGCCAGCAGTTTGGGGGGTTTGGGCACTGAAGCTTTCTTT. The whole variable domain, remainder taken from reference TRBV28 and TRBJ1-1, is DVKVTQSSRYLVKRTGEKVFLECVQDMDHENMFWYRQDPGLGLRLIYFSYDVKMKEKGDIPEGYSVSREKKERFSLILESASTNQTSMYLCASSLGGLGTEAFFGQGTRLTVV.

This clonotype was seen more than once but under ten times. This chain links TRBV5-1 with TRBJ2-3; no reliable D call. The V end lost 5 bases, the J end lost 7 bases, and 14 bases lay between the germline ends. This CDR3 is built from 13 residues. Germline assignment: CDR1 SGHRS and CDR2 YFSETQ. The CDR3 loop reads CASSQTRANTQYF. CDR3 DNA sequence: TGCGCCAGCAGTCAAACCCGCGCCAATACGCAGTATTTT.